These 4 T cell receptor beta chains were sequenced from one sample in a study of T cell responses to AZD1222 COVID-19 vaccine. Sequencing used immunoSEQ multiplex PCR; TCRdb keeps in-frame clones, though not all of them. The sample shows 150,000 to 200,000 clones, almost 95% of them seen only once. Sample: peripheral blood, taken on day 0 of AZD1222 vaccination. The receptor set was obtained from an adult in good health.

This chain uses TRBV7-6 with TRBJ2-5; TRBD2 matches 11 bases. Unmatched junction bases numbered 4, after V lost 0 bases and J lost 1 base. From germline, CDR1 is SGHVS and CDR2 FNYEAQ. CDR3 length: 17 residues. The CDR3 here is CASSLAGTSGVQETQYF. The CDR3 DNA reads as TGTGCCAGCAGCTTAGCCGGGACTAGCGGAGTCCAAGAGACCCAGTACTTC.

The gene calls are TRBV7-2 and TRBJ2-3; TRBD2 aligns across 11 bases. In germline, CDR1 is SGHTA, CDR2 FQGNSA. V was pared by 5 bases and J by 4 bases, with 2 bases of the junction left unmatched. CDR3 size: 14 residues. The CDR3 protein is CASSPGLAADTQYF. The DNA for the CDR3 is TGTGCCAGCAGCCCGGGACTAGCGGCAGATACGCAGTATTTT.

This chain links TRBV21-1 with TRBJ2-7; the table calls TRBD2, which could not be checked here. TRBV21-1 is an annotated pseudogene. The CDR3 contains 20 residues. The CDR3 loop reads CASSKVGRRGGPLGWDEQYF. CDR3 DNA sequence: TGTGCCAGCAGCAAAGTGGGCCGTCGGGGGGGACCGCTAGGTTGGGACGAGCAGTACTTC.

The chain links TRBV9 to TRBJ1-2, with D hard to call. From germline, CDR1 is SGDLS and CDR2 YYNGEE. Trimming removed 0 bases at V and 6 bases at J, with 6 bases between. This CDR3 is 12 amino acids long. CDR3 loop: CASSVGINGYTF. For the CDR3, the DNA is TGTGCCAGCAGCGTAGGGATCAATGGCTACACCTTC.